This paragraph covers one T cell receptor beta chain sequence. This specimen belongs to a study of blood T cell repertoires in COVID-19. The method was immunoSEQ multiplex PCR; TCRdb's version includes in-frame clones alone and lacks a portion of them. Of about 250,000 clones listed, approximately 84% were seen once; the top ten hold around 4.4%. CDR3 length: 18 residues. Germline V CDR1 and CDR2: SGHRS, YFSETQ. J lost 4 bases, V lost 1 base, and 11 bases had no gene match. The specimen sequenced was peripheral blood. This clonotype was obtained from a man aged 45 to 65 with active or convalescent COVID-19. The chain has TRBV5-1 and TRBJ2-7, with TRBD2 identical over 13 bases. The CDR3 DNA reads as TGCGCCAGCAGCTTGCAATTTACTAGCGGGGGGGCCCAGTACGAGCAGTACTTC. It encodes CASSLQFTSGGAQYEQYF.